The source of this TCR beta chain is a study of post-analysis software for immune sequencing data. TCR beta cDNA libraries had unique molecular identifiers. TCRdb re-analysed the PCR reads in MiXCR, keeping a single row per CDR3 protein. The data hold some 260,000 distinct CDR3 sequences, with about 38% observed a single time. Trimming left V 2 bases short and J 4 bases short, with 12 bases between. The CDR3 runs to 15 residues. Overall study findings and caveats: Among roughly 5 TRBV segments more frequent in patients than controls were TRBV5-6, TRBV5-1 and TRBV20-1. Strong co-clustering by F measure linked samples that shared a preparation batch.

This clonotype occurred many times. Its antigen is not known. Sequenced material: blood. The J gene is TRBJ1-5, the V gene TRBV12-3 or TRBV12-4; unclear D gene. The sequence was collected from a girl aged 10 to 17 with multiple sclerosis. CDR3 amino acids: CASSLSGGANQPQHF. CDR3 coding DNA: TGTGCCAGCAGTTTATCTGGTGGAGCTAATCAGCCCCAGCATTTT.